Described below is a single T cell receptor beta chain sequence and its context. The CDR3 is 17 amino acids. V trimming: 7 bases; J trimming: 4 bases; junction bases outside the gene matches: 14. CDR1 and CDR2 (germline): KGHDR, SFDVKD. Study processing details: By means of reference gene primer amplification, nucleated cell counts were estimated. Using immunoSEQ multiplex PCR, the repertoire was profiled, and TCRdb retains in-frame clones only, with some absent. That table furnishes V, J and clone size, whereas the DNA furnished D and trimming. The top ten clones hold more than 2% of a sample with 300,000 to 350,000 clones, 87% of them seen once. This sample was included in a study of blood T cell repertoires in COVID-19. Study summary: T cells, B-cell-depleted T cells, or PBMCs provided the cDNA or gDNA that served as material.

Material for sequencing was peripheral blood. The receptor comes from a man aged 18 to 29 with active or convalescent COVID-19. V is TRBV24-1 and J is TRBJ2-3; TRBD1 matches at 9 bases. The CDR3 region is CATRDRGMIARADTQYF. Written as DNA, the CDR3 is TGTGCCACCAGGGACAGGGGAATGATCGCTAGAGCAGATACGCAGTATTTT.